This T cell receptor (beta chain) was identified in a study of shared clonotypes between healthy human individuals. Findings of the study overall: A limitation of the genetic and exposure-history diversity represented arose from few donors. Generation probabilities were higher for clonotypes shared across all four sorted-subset donors than for unshared ones.

The repertoire was sequenced with immunoSEQ multiplex PCR; TCRdb's copy has only in-frame clones and lacks some. The top ten clones hold about 1.1% of a sample with some 2.1 million clones, approximately 94% of them seen once. CDR1 PRHDT and CDR2 FYEKMQ come from the germline V gene (reference sequence). J lost 5 bases, V lost 3 bases, and 9 bases had no gene match. The CDR3 contains 16 residues. Note on this clone: No antigen is known for it.

Only CD45RO-negative cells positively selected for CCR7 counted as naive CD8 cells, so terminally differentiated effector memory CD45RA+ cells were excluded. This sequence joins TRBV13 and TRBJ1-2; 10 bases line up with TRBD1. What was sequenced was naive CD8+ T cells sorted from blood. The TCR originated in a young man in good health. The CDR3 region is CASSFEEDRGPYGYTF. CDR3 nucleotides: TGTGCCAGCAGCTTCGAGGAAGACAGGGGGCCATATGGCTACACCTTC.